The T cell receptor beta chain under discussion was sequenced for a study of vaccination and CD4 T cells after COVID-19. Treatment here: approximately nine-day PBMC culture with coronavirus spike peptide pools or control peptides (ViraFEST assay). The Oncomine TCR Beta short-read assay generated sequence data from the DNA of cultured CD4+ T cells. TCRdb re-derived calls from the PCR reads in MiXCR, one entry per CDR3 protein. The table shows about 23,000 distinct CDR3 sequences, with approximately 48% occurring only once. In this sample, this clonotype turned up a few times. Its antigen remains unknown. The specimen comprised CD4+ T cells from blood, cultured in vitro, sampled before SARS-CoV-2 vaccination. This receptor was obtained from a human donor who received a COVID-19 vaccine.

CDR3 sequence: CAFAPGGTDGYTF. The CDR3 DNA reads as TGTGCCTTCGCCCCTGGAGGGACGGATGGCTACACCTTC. This sequence joins TRBV28 and TRBJ1-2, with TRBD1 as a possible D gene (5 bases). V gave up 11 bases and J gave up 6 bases, with 19 bases separating them. Germline CDR1 is MDHEN and CDR2 is SYDVKM. This CDR3 is built from 13 residues.